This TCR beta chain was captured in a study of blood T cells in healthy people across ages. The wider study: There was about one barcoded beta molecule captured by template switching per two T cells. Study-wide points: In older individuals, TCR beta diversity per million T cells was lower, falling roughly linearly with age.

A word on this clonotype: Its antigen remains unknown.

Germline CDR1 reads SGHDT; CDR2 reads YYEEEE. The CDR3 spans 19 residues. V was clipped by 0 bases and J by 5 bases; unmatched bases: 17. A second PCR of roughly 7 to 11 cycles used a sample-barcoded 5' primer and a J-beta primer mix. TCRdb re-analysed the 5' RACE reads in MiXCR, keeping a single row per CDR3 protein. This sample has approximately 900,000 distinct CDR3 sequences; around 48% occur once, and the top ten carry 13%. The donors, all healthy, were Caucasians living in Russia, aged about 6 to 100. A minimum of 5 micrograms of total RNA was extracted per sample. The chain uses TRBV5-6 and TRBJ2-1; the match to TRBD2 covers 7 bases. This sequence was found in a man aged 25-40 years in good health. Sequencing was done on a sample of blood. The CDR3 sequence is CASSLGGGAPLVLNNEQFF. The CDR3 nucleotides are TGTGCCAGCAGCTTGGGGGGAGGGGCGCCCCTCGTTTTGAACAATGAGCAGTTCTTC. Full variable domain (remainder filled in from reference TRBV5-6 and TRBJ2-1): DAGVTQSPTHLIKTRGQQVTLRCSPKSGHDTVSWYQQALGQGPQFIFQYYEEEERQRGNFPDRFSGHQFPNYSSELNVNALLLGDSALYLCASSLGGGAPLVLNNEQFFGPGTRLTVL.